This T cell receptor (beta chain) was recorded in a study of control samples from healthy donors and cancer patients. Only in-frame clones appear in the TCRdb table, and some are missing; sequencing was by immunoSEQ multiplex PCR. The data contain some 120,000 clones, 92% of them singletons. V was pared by 2 bases and J by 14 bases, with 10 bases of the junction left unmatched. The CDR3 extends over 13 amino acids. Per germline, CDR1 SGDLS and CDR2 YYNGEE. The receptor was derived from a man older than 75 with head and neck cancer. The chain combines TRBV9 with TRBJ2-1; 7 bases agree with TRBD1. The sample taken for sequencing was PBMCs. Here the CDR3 DNA reads TGTGCCAGCAGCGTTATAGGACAGGAGAAGGAGTTCTTC. Its translation is CASSVIGQEKEFF.